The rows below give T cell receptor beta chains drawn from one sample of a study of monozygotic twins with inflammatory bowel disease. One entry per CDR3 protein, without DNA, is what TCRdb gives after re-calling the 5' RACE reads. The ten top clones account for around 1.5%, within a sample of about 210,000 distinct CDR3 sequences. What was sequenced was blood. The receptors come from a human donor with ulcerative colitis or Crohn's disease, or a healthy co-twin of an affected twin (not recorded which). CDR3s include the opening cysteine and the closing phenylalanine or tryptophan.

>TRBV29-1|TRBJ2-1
CSVGITNEQFF
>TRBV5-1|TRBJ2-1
CASSPGAGSYNEQFF
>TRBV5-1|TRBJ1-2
CASSQTKVERGYGYTF
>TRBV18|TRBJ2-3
CASSPQGLRSTDTQYF
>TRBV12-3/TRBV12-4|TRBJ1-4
CASRPTGDREKLFF
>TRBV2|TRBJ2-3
CASNGIRLAGRHTDTQYF
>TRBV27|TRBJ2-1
CASSFTGSEQFF
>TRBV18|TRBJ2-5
CASSPAGTPGETQYF
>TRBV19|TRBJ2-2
CASDRDGSGELFF
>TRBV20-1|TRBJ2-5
CSAKQKETQYF
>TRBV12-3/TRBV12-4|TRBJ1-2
CASSLLQGASYGYTF
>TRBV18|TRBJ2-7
CASSPRDRTDYEQYF
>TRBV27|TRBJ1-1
CASTPSNLNTEAFF
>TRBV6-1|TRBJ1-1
CASSEHGADTEAFF
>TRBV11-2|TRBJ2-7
CASLGLGYEQYF
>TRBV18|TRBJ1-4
CASSPQGGEKLFF
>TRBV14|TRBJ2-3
CASSFSPDRVTDTQYF
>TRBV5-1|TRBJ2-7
CASSSRGQSSYEQYF
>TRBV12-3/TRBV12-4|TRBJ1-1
CASSFGASGTEAFF
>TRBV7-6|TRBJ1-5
CASSLPAGLNQPQHF
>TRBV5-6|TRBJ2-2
CASSLIFGGRQTGELFF
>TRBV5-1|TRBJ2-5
CASSLAGVEVGETQYF
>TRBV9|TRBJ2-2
CASSPRASTGELFF
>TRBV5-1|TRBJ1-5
CASSLGTVSNQPQHF
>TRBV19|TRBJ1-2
CASSIGYTGDLAYGYTF
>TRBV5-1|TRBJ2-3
CASSQTSGGTDTQYF
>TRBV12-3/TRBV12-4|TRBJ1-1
CASRLLTEAFF
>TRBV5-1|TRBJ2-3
CASSFRSGTDTQYF
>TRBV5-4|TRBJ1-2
CASSLGTGSFYGYTF
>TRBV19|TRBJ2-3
CASIARATDTQYF
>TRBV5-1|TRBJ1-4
CASSLDRVDEKLFF
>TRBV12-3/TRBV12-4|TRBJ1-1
CASSTRPQGATEAFF
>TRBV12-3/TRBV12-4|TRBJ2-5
CASSLNGGQETQYF
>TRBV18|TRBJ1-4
CASSPQGFNEKLFF
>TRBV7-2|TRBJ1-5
CASSYTGLNQPQHF
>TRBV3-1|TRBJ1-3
CASSQGPGVSTSGNTIYF
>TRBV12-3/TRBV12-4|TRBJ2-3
CASLGTDTQYF
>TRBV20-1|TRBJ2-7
CSARDFRASNSYEQYF
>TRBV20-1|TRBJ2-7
CSARRTDTYEQYF
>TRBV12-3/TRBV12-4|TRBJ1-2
CASSLTVNYGYTF
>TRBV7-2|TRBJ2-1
CASSSNVRVLIF
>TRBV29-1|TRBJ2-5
CSVETQGDPQYF
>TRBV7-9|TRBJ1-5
CASSGRLGTGDNQPQHF
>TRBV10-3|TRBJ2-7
CATLDRRYEQYF
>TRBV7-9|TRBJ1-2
CASSYPANYGYTF
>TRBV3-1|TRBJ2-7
CASSQDGSGLASYEQYF
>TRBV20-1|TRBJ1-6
CSARITGGSSPLHF
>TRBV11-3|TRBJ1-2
CASTQLQTTYGYTF
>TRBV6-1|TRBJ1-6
CASSPGHSYNSPLHF